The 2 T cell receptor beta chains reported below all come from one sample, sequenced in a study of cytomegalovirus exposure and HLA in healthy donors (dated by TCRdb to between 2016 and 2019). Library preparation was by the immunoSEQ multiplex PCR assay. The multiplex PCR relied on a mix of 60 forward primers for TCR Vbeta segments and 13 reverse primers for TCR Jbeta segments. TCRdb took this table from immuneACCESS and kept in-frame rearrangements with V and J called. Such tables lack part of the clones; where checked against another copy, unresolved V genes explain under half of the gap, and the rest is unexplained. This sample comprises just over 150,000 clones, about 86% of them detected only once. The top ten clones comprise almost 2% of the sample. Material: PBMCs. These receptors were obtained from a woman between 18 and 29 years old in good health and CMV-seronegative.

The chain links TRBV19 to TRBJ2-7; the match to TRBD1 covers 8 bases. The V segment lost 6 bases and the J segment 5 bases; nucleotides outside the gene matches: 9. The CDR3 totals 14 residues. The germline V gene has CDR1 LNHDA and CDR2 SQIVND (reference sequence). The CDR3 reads CASSVRQGNDEQYF. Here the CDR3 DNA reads TGTGCCAGTAGCGTCCGACAGGGGAACGACGAGCAGTACTTC.

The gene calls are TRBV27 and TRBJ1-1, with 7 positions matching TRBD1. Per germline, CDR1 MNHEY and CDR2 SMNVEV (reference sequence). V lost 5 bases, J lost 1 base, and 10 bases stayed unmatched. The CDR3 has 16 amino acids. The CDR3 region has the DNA TGTGCCAGCAGTCCGCTAAGACAGGGCAGGAACACTGAAGCTTTCTTT. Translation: CASSPLRQGRNTEAFF.